The entry below gives a single TCR beta chain sequence along with its context. The assay was immunoSEQ multiplex PCR, and TCRdb's table has in-frame clones only and misses some. Of some 270,000 clones detected, around 83% appear once; the ten largest clones hold more than 1.5%. The sample comes from a study of blood T cell repertoires in COVID-19. After removal of 0 bases from V and 2 bases from J, the junction contained 11 bases not matched to a gene. The CDR3 is 18 amino acids. The germline V gene encodes CDR1 LNHNV and CDR2 YYDKDF (reference sequence). The sequencing sample was made of peripheral blood. This clonotype was obtained from a woman aged 40 to 50 who had recovered from COVID-19. The chain is built from TRBV15 and TRBJ2-7; 9 bases fit TRBD1. The CDR3 DNA reads as TGTGCCACCAGCAGAGACCGCTTAGGGACAGGGCTTCCCTACGAGCAGTACTTC. As protein: CATSRDRLGTGLPYEQYF.